This T cell receptor beta chain was sequenced in a study of CD8 T cells in Susac syndrome. Study overall: Roughly six sequenced Susac syndrome patients had clinically active disease, while roughly 8 were in remission. At blood draw, Susac syndrome patients were therapy-naive, on corticosteroids, or on intravenous immunoglobulin alone.

This CDR3 comprises 16 residues. Germline loops: CDR1 MNHEY, CDR2 SVGAGI. Trimming took 0 bases from V and 5 from J; bases not matched to a gene: 7. From blood CD8+ and CD4+ T cells, the TCR beta chain was sequenced. Reverse transcription used about 0.45 to 1 ug RNA and random hexamers. A multiplex approach, immunoSEQ multiplex PCR, amplified TCR beta CDR3 across 54 Vbeta and 13 Jbeta. TCRdb reprocessed the immunoSEQ multiplex PCR reads via MiXCR and lists one record per CDR3 protein. The sample has under 200,000 distinct CDR3 sequences, roughly nine tenths seen once; the top ten hold 0.087%. V is TRBV6-5 and J is TRBJ1-5; 7 bases fit TRBD1. This clonotype was obtained from a human donor with Susac syndrome. Sequencing was done on a sample of CD4+ T cells from PBMCs. The CDR3 DNA follows: TGTGCCAGCAGTTACTCCCGGACAGGCACGGATCAGCCCCAGCATTTT. It specifies CASSYSRTGTDQPQHF.